One sample yielded the 30 T cell receptor beta chains listed below, sequenced in a study of OX40 agonist ivuxolimab in advanced cancers. The receptor library was made with the immunoSEQ multiplex PCR assay. TCRdb provides this immuneACCESS table in a form limited to in-frame rearrangements. Some clones are lacking; in checked studies, under half of them reflect an unresolved V gene, and why the rest are absent is not known. Recorded for this sample are tens of thousands of clones; 81% of them occurred a single time. 5.5% to 7% of the sample is taken by the ten largest. The sample was CD4+ or CD8+ T cells sorted from blood, taken in a trial of the OX40 agonist ivuxolimab. The receptors shown here come from an adult with an advanced solid tumor such as melanoma, head and neck, liver or kidney cancer.

The chain combines TRBV27 with TRBJ2-3; TRBD2 matches at 7 bases. Looked up from germline, CDR1 is MNHEY and CDR2 is SMNVEV (reference sequence). The CDR3 totals 16 residues. With 5 bases clipped from V and 2 bases from J, the junction kept 10 bases outside the gene matches. CDR3 DNA sequence: TGTGCCAGCAGTACCGCCGCGGGGGAGTACACAGATACGCAGTATTTT. As protein: CASSTAAGEYTDTQYF.

For the CDR3, the DNA is TGTGCCAGCAATGACGGCTACGAGCAGTACGTC. The encoded protein is CASNDGYEQYV. V usage is TRBV6-5 and J usage is TRBJ2-7, with D hard to call. The V end lost 7 bases, the J end lost 3 bases, and 7 bases lay between the germline ends. The CDR3 is 11 residues long. Germline values: CDR1 MNHEY, CDR2 SVGAGI.

This chain connects TRBV29-1 to TRBJ2-2, with D tentatively TRBD2 (6 bases). The germline CDR1 and CDR2 sequences are SQVTM and ANQGSEA. The CDR3 has 15 amino acids. V shed 6 bases and J shed 6 bases, with 20 bases lying between them. The CDR3 loop is CSVGPGRGRAGELFF. CDR3 nucleotides: TGCAGCGTAGGACCAGGGCGGGGTAGGGCCGGGGAGCTGTTTTTT.

This chain joins TRBV5-6 and TRBJ1-1; possibly TRBD1 for D (5 bases). Germline V gene sequence: CDR1 SGHDT, CDR2 YYEEEE. The CDR3 runs to 15 residues. Trimming took 0 bases from V and 0 from J, leaving 9 bases between them. CDR3 region: CASSLEGRMNTEAFF. CDR3 in DNA: TGTGCCAGCAGCTTGGAGGGGAGAATGAACACTGAAGCTTTCTTT.

The chain has TRBV4-1 and TRBJ2-1, with TRBD1 identical over 7 bases. Trimming cost V 4 bases and J 6 bases; bases outside gene matches: 12. Germline CDR1 is MGHRA and CDR2 is YSYEKL. CDR3 length: 16 residues. Written as DNA, the CDR3 is TGCGCCAGCAGCCCAGTCTGGGACAGATCCAGCAATGAGCAGTTCTTC. Encoded protein: CASSPVWDRSSNEQFF.

This chain links TRBV27 with TRBJ1-2; D uncertain. This CDR3 has 13 amino acids. The germline V and J ends were trimmed by 5 bases and 10 bases, with 17 bases remaining between them. CDR1 and CDR2 from the germline V gene are MNHEY and SMNVEV (reference sequence). The DNA of the CDR3 is TGTGCCAGCAGTAAAGGACCACCTTGGGACTACACCTTC. Encoded protein: CASSKGPPWDYTF.

J is TRBJ2-1 and V is TRBV27; D possibly corresponds to TRBD2 (5 bases). Germline V gives CDR1 MNHEY, CDR2 SMNVEV (reference sequence). The V and J ends lost 3 bases and 3 bases respectively, with 15 bases between them. CDR3 length: 16 residues. Here the CDR3 DNA reads TGTGCCAGCAGTTTCTCCGACGGGGAATACTACAATGAGCAGTTCTTC. Translating it yields CASSFSDGEYYNEQFF.

This clone was seen just once. V is TRBV4-1 and J is TRBJ2-5; D remains unclear. Germline loops: CDR1 MGHRA, CDR2 YSYEKL. The CDR3 contains 16 residues. Between the trimmed V and J ends, which lost 1 base and 0 bases, there was a span of 12 bases. The CDR3 nucleotides read TGCGCCAGCAGCCAAGTGGATTTGGGGTACCAAGAGACCCAGTACTTC. Translation gives CASSQVDLGYQETQYF.

This chain connects TRBV6-6 to TRBJ2-1; D unresolved. The V gene lost 5 bases and the J gene lost 6 bases, with 11 bases spanning the gap. The length of the CDR3 is 13 residues. From germline, CDR1 is MNHNY and CDR2 SVGAGI (reference sequence). CDR3 protein: CASSQTNSNEQFF. The CDR3 nucleotides are TGTGCCAGCAGTCAAACTAATTCCAATGAGCAGTTCTTC.

This clone occurred a few times. V and J are TRBV27 and TRBJ2-1; perhaps D is TRBD1 or TRBD2 (5 bases each). V was trimmed by 0 bases and J by 5 bases, leaving 14 bases between them. CDR1 is MNHEY and CDR2 is SMNVEV in the germline V gene (reference sequence). There are 16 residues in the CDR3. The CDR3 protein is CASSLSGELGDNEQFF. CDR3 nucleotide sequence: TGTGCCAGCAGTTTATCTGGGGAGCTGGGGGACAATGAGCAGTTCTTC.

CDR3 bases: TGTGCCAGCAGTGGGACTAGCGGGTACAATGAGCAGTTCTTC. Its translation is CASSGTSGYNEQFF. The rearrangement uses TRBV28 and TRBJ2-1, with TRBD2 identical over 12 bases. The CDR3 extends over 14 amino acids. V lost 5 bases to trimming and J lost 4 bases; unmatched junction nucleotides: 0. Per the germline V gene, CDR1 is MDHEN and CDR2 is SYDVKM.

J is TRBJ2-1 and V is TRBV11-2; 9 nucleotides align to TRBD2. The CDR3 runs 18 residues. From germline, CDR1 is SGHAT and CDR2 FQNNGV. J lost 0 bases, V lost 5 bases, and 11 bases had no gene match. CDR3 sequence (DNA): TGTGCCAGCAGCACACCGATAGCGGGGGACAGCTCCTACAATGAGCAGTTCTTC. Encoded protein: CASSTPIAGDSSYNEQFF.

The table lists this clone with a few counts. This chain links TRBV28 with TRBJ2-5; D is ambiguous. Germline loops: CDR1 MDHEN, CDR2 SYDVKM. The CDR3 is 11 amino acids. V was clipped by 7 bases and J by 5 bases, with 8 bases between them. For the CDR3, the DNA is TGTGCCAGCAAAATTAGGGAGACCCAGTACTTC. As protein: CASKIRETQYF.

The V and J genes are TRBV2 and TRBJ1-5; D is possibly TRBD1 (5 bases). The CDR3 consists of 15 residues. The germline V gene has CDR1 SNHLY and CDR2 FYNNEI. The ends were cut back, 8 bases at V and 7 bases at J, with 21 bases in the middle. The CDR3 sequence is CASRDVTHILQPQHF. DNA of the CDR3: TGTGCCAGCCGGGACGTGACCCACATACTGCAGCCCCAGCATTTT.

The rearrangement links TRBV11-2 to TRBJ2-4; TRBD1 is a possible D gene (5 bases). The V end lost 3 bases, the J end lost 0 bases, and 15 bases lay between the germline ends. Germline CDR1 SGHAT, CDR2 FQNNGV. There are 17 residues in the CDR3. The CDR3 coding sequence is TGTGCCAGCAGCTTGGGGTCAGGGAAACTAGCCAAAAACATTCAGTACTTC. Amino acid sequence: CASSLGSGKLAKNIQYF. Supplemented by reference TRBV11-2 and TRBJ2-4, the full variable domain reads EAGVAQSPRYKIIEKRQSVAFWCNPISGHATLYWYQQILGQGPKLLIQFQNNGVVDDSQLPKDRFSAERLKGVDSTLKIQPAKLEDSAVYLCASSLGSGKLAKNIQYFGAGTRLSVL.

The rearrangement joins TRBV27 to TRBJ1-1, with D hard to call. V was shortened by 6 bases and J by 0 bases, with 8 bases between the two germline ends. The CDR3 is 13 residues long. Germline loops: CDR1 MNHEY, CDR2 SMNVEV (reference sequence). The CDR3 protein is CASRGRMNTEAFF. CDR3 nucleotide sequence: TGTGCCAGCAGGGGAAGAATGAACACTGAAGCTTTCTTT.

Only one count was recorded for this clone. This chain joins TRBV29-1 and TRBJ2-2, with D perhaps TRBD2 (7 bases). The V end was cut by 3 bases, the J end by 3 bases, with 11 bases between. The CDR3 runs 14 residues. Germline loops: CDR1 SQVTM, CDR2 ANQGSEA. The CDR3 sequence is CSVDRGAHTGELFF. The CDR3 nucleotides are TGCAGCGTTGACCGGGGGGCGCACACCGGGGAGCTGTTTTTT.

J is TRBJ1-2 and V is TRBV6-1, with D unclear. Germline-derived CDR1 and CDR2 are MNHNS and SASEGT. V gave up 5 bases and J gave up 3 bases, with 13 bases separating them. The CDR3 consists of 14 residues. Here the CDR3 DNA reads TGTGCCAGCAGTTCTGCCACTCGGCACTATGGCTACACCTTC. This codes for CASSSATRHYGYTF.

The V gene is TRBV5-8, the J gene TRBJ2-5, with D possibly being TRBD2 (5 bases). The CDR3 contains 14 residues. Germline loops: CDR1 SGHTS, CDR2 YDEGEE. V was pared by 4 bases and J by 5 bases, with 15 bases between. CDR3 sequence: CASSPGPPGETQYF. As DNA, the CDR3 is TGTGCCAGCAGCCCCGGGCCCCCGGGGGAGACCCAGTACTTC. Full variable domain (missing parts from reference TRBV5-8 and TRBJ2-5): EAGVTQSPTHLIKTRGQQATLRCSPISGHTSVYWYQQALGLGLQFLLWYDEGEERNRGNFPPRFSGRQFPNYSSELNVNALELEDSALYLCASSPGPPGETQYFGPGTRLLVL.

This chain uses TRBV15 with TRBJ2-5; D is perhaps TRBD2 (6 bases). The germline V and J ends were trimmed by 4 bases and 5 bases, with 14 bases remaining between them. The CDR3 loop spans 14 amino acids. CDR1 is LNHNV, CDR2 YYDKDF, per germline (reference sequence). CDR3 region: CATSTLAVGETQYF. DNA for the CDR3: TGTGCCACCAGCACCTTAGCGGTGGGGGAGACCCAGTACTTC.

V and J are TRBV6-5 and TRBJ2-1; 7 bases are a match to TRBD1. The germline CDR1 and CDR2 sequences are MNHEY and SVGAGI. The V segment lost 4 bases and the J segment 0 bases; nucleotides outside the gene matches: 3. This CDR3 has 15 amino acids. The CDR3 nucleotides read TGTGCCAGCAGTTCGACAGGGAGCTCCTACAATGAGCAGTTCTTC. It codes for CASSSTGSSYNEQFF.

The chain couples TRBV7-8 to TRBJ1-1; D is unclear. The germline CDR1 and CDR2 sequences are SGHVS and FQNEAQ. The V end was cut by 1 base, the J end by 4 bases, with 7 bases between. This CDR3 has 13 amino acids. The CDR3 DNA reads TGTGCCAGCAGCTTAGGGGTTCCCACTGAAGCTTTCTTT. It translates to CASSLGVPTEAFF.

The chain carries TRBV2 and TRBJ1-1, with 11 bases identical to TRBD1. The CDR3 totals 13 residues. CDR1 and CDR2 from the germline V gene are SNHLY and FYNNEI. The V gene end was trimmed by 10 bases and the J gene end by 5 bases; junction bases not matched to a gene: 6. CDR3 region: CATSDRGLTEAFF. The DNA of the CDR3 is TGTGCCACTTCGGACAGGGGGCTGACTGAAGCTTTCTTT.

The chain combines TRBV6-6 with TRBJ1-5, with D perhaps TRBD1 (5 bases). The CDR3 is 15 amino acids. Trimming removed 2 bases at V and 0 bases at J, with 8 bases between. Germline values: CDR1 MNHNY, CDR2 SVGAGI (reference sequence). CDR3 DNA: TGTGCCAGCAGTTACGAGGGGAATAGCAATCAGCCCCAGCATTTT. Translated, it gives CASSYEGNSNQPQHF.

The chain uses TRBV14 and TRBJ2-7; 10 bases fit TRBD1. This CDR3 has 15 residues. Per the germline V gene, CDR1 is SGHDN and CDR2 is FVKESK. With V trimmed by 4 bases and J by 2 bases, 5 bases remained unmatched. Here the CDR3 reads CASSRGQGTPYEQYF. The CDR3 region has the DNA TGTGCCAGCAGCCGGGGACAGGGGACCCCCTACGAGCAGTACTTC.

V gene TRBV7-9 combines with J gene TRBJ1-1, with 8 bases aligning to TRBD1. J lost 0 bases, V lost 4 bases, and 4 bases had no gene match. Germline V CDR1 and CDR2: SEHNR, FQNEAQ (reference sequence). The length of the CDR3 is 15 residues. The CDR3 loop is CASSSGQGMNTEAFF. Written as DNA, the CDR3 is TGTGCCAGCAGCTCTGGACAGGGAATGAACACTGAAGCTTTCTTT.

This chain joins TRBV28 and TRBJ2-1, with 9 bases matching TRBD2. This CDR3 spans 15 amino acids. Per the germline V gene, CDR1 is MDHEN and CDR2 is SYDVKM. V lost 4 bases, J lost 4 bases, and 5 bases stayed unmatched. The CDR3 DNA sequence: TGTGCCAGCAGTTCATTAGCGGGGGCTTACAATGAGCAGTTCTTC. It encodes CASSSLAGAYNEQFF.

In its sample, this clone was seen once. This chain connects TRBV5-6 to TRBJ2-7; D unclear. Germline values: CDR1 SGHDT, CDR2 YYEEEE. Trimming took 4 bases from V and 7 from J, leaving 9 bases between them. The CDR3 spans 11 residues. CDR3 nucleotide sequence: TGTGCCAGCAGCCTCTCCTGGGAGCAGTACTTC. It yields the protein CASSLSWEQYF.

This chain uses TRBV27 with TRBJ2-1, with D uncertain. Trimming took 5 bases from V and 8 from J, leaving 7 bases between them. Germline V gene lookup returns CDR1 MNHEY and CDR2 SMNVEV (reference sequence). The CDR3 has 11 residues. The CDR3 sequence is CASSSLDEQFF. The CDR3 nucleotides are TGTGCCAGCAGTAGCTTGGATGAGCAGTTCTTC.

J is TRBJ2-5 and V is TRBV27, with 7 bases identical to TRBD2. V lost 3 bases, J lost 11 bases, and 15 bases stayed unmatched. CDR1 and CDR2 from the germline V gene are MNHEY and SMNVEV (reference sequence). The CDR3 length is 15 residues. CDR3 nucleotides: TGTGCCAGCAGTTTTATTCCCGGGACTAAGCATAGTCAGTACTTC. Amino acid sequence: CASSFIPGTKHSQYF.